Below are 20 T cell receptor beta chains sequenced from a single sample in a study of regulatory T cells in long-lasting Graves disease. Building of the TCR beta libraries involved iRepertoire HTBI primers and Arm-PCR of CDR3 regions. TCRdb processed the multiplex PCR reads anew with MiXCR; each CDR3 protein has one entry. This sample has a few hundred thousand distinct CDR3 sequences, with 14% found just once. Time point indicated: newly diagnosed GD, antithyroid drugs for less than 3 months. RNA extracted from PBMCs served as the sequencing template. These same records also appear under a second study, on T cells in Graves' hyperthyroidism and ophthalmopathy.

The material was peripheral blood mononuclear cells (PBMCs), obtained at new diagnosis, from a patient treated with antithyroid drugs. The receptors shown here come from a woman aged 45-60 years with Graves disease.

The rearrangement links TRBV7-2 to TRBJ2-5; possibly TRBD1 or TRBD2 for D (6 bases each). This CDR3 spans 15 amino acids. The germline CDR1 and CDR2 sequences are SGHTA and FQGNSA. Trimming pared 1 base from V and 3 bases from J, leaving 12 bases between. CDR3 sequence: CASSLVGGAEETQYF. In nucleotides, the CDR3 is TGTGCCAGCAGCTTAGTCGGGGGCGCGGAAGAGACCCAGTACTTC.

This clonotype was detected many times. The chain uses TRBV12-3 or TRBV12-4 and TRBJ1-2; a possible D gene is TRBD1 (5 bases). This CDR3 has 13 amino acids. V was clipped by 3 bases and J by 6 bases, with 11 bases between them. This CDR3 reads CASSFGHGDGYTF. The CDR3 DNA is TGTGCCAGCAGTTTCGGACATGGGGATGGCTACACCTTC.

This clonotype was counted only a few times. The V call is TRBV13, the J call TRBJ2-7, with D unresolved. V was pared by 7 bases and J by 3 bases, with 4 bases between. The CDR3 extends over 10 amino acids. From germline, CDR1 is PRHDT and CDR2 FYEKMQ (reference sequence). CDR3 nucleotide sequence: TGTGCCAGCATGGGCTACGAGCAGTACTTC. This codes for CASMGYEQYF. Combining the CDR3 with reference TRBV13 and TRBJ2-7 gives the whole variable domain AAGVIQSPRHLIKEKRETATLKCYPIPRHDTVYWYQQGPGQDPQFLISFYEKMQSDKGSIPDRFSAQQFSDYHSELNMSSLELGDSALYFCASMGYEQYFGPGTRLTVT.

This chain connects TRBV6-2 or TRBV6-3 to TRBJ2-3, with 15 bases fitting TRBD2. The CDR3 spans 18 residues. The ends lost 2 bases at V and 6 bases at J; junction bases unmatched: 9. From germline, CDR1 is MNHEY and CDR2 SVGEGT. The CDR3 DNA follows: TGTGCCAGCAGTTACGCCGGACTAGCGGGAGGGCCGAAGGATACGCAGTATTTT. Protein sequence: CASSYAGLAGGPKDTQYF.

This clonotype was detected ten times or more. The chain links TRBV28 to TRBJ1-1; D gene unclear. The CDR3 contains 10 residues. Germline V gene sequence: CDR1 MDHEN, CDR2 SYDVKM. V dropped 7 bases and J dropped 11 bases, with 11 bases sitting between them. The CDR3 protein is CASTGRSAFF. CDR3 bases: TGTGCCAGCACCGGACGCTCGGCTTTCTTT.

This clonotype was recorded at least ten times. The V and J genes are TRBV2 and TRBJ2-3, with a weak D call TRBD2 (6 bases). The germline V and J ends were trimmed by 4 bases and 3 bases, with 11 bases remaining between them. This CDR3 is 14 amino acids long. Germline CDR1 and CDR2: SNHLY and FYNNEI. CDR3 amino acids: CASSGSSATDTQYF. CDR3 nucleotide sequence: TGTGCCAGCAGTGGATCTAGCGCAACAGATACGCAGTATTTT.

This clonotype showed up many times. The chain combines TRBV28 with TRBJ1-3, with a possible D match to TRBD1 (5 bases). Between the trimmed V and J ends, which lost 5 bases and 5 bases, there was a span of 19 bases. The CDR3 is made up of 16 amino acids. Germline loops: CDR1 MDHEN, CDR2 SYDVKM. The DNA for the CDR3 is TGTGCCAGCAGTGCTGGGGACCGACCCTCGCGAAACACCATATATTTT. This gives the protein CASSAGDRPSRNTIYF. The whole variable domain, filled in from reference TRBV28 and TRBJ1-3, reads DVKVTQSSRYLVKRTGEKVFLECVQDMDHENMFWYRQDPGLGLRLIYFSYDVKMKEKGDIPEGYSVSREKKERFSLILESASTNQTSMYLCASSAGDRPSRNTIYFGEGSWLTVV.

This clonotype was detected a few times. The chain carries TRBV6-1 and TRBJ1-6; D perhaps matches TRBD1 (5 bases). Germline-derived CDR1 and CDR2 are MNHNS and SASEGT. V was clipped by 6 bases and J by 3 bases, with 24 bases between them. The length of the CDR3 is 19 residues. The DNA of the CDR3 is TGTGCCAGCAGACCATTACCGTGGGGCCCGGAGGGCTATAATTCACCCCTCCACTTT. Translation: CASRPLPWGPEGYNSPLHF.

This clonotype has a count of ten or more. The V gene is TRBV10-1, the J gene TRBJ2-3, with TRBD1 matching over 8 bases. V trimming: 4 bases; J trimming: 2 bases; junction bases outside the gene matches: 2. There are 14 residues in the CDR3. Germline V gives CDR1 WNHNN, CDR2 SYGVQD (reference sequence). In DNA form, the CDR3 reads TGCGCCAGCAGTGGGGACAGGTACACAGATACGCAGTATTTT. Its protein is CASSGDRYTDTQYF.

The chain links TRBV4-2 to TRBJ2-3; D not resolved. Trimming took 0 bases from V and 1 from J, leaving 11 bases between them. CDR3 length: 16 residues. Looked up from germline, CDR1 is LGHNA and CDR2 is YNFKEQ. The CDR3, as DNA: TGTGCCAGCAGCCAAGAACGGCGACTCCGCACAGATACGCAGTATTTT. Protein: CASSQERRLRTDTQYF.

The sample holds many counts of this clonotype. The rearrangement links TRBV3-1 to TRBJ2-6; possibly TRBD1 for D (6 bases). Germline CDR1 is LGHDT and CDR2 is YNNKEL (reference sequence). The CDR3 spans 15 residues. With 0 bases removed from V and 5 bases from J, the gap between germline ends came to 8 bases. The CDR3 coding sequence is TGTGCCAGCAGCCAAGAGGGGGCCTGGGCCAACGTCCTGACTTTC. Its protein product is CASSQEGAWANVLTF.

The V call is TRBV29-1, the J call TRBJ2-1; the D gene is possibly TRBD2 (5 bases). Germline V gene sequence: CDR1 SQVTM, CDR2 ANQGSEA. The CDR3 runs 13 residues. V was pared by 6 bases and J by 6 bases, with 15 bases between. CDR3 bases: TGCAGCGTAGAACCGCTAGCTTTCAATGAGCAGTTCTTC. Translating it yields CSVEPLAFNEQFF.

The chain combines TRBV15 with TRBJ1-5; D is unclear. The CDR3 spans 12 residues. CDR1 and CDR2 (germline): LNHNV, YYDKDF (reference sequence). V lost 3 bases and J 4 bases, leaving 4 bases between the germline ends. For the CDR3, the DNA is TGTGCCACCAGCAGTTTTAATCAGCCCCAGCATTTT. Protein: CATSSFNQPQHF.

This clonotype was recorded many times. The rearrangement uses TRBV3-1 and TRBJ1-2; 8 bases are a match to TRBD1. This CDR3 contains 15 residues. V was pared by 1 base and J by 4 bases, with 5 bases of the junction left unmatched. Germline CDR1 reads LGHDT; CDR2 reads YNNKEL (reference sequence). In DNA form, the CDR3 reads TGTGCCAGCAGCCAAGCAGGGGGCACGATCTATGGCTACACCTTC. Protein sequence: CASSQAGGTIYGYTF.

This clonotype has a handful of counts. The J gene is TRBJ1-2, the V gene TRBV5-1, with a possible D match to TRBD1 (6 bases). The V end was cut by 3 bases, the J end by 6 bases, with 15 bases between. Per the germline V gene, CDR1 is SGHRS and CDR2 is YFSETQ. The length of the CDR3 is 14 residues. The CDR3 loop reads CASSWIDRYDGYTF. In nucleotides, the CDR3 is TGCGCCAGCAGCTGGATCGACAGGTACGATGGCTACACCTTC.

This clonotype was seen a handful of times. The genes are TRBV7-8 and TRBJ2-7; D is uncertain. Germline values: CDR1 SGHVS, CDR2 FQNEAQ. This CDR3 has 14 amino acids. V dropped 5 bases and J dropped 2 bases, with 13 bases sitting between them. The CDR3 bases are TGTGCCAGCAGCCCGCCGCTAAACCCCTACGAGCAGTACTTC. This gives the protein CASSPPLNPYEQYF.

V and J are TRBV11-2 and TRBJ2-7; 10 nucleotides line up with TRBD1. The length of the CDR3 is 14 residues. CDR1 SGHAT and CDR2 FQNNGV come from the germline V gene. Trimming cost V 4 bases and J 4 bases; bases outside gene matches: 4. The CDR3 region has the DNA TGTGCCAGCAGCTACGACAGGGGGCTGTACGAGCAGTACTTC. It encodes CASSYDRGLYEQYF.

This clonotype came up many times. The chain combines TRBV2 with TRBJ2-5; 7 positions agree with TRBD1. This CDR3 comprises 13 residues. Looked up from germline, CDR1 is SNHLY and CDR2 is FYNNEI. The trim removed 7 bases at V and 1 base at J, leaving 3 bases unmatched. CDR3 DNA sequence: TGTGCCAGCACGGCAGGGGGCCAAGAGACCCAGTACTTC. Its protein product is CASTAGGQETQYF.

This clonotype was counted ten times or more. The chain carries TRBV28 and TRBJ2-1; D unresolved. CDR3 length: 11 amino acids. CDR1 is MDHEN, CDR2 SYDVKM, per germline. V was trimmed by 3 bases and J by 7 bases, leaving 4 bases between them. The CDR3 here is CASSFWNEQFF. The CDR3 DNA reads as TGTGCCAGCAGTTTTTGGAATGAGCAGTTCTTC.

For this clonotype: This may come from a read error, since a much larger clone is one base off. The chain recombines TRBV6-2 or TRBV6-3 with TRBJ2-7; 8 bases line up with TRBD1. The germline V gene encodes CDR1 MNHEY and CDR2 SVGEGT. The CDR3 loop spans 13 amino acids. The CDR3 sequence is CASDRGNSYEQHF. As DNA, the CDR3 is TGTGCCAGCGACAGGGGTAACTCCTACGAGCAGCACTTC.